This T cell receptor (beta chain) is from a study of cytomegalovirus exposure and HLA in healthy donors. Study summary: Sequencing of 150 million to 200 million T cells in an earlier analysis found 95 million to 120 million unique TCR beta sequences.

From germline, CDR1 is SEHNR and CDR2 FQNEAQ (reference sequence). The CDR3 has 16 residues. V was trimmed by 0 bases and J by 6 bases, leaving 12 bases between them. In regard to this clone: Its antigen is undetermined.

Notes on the study in general: In a later analysis, DRB1 alleles had the most associated TCRs; HLA-C alleles the fewest. It was reportedly the case that the classifier diagnosed cytomegalovirus status with high specificity and sensitivity. Many donors carried some public TCRs, although rarity characterized most TCR sequences.

The primer mix had 60 Vbeta and 13 Jbeta primers. Libraries were prepared by immunoSEQ multiplex PCR; TCRdb keeps only in-frame clonotypes and omits some of them. The repertoire consists of about 210,000 clones, with 70% to 85% occurring once and the leading ten covering about 3.4%. The sequence derives from a man aged 40-55 years in good health and CMV-seropositive. This chain uses TRBV7-9 with TRBJ2-6; D not certain. Specimen: PBMCs. The CDR3 reads CASSLAGSRVANVLTF. CDR3 nucleotides: TGTGCCAGCAGCTTAGCGGGTAGCCGGGTGGCCAACGTCCTGACTTTC.